The 18 T cell receptor beta chains presented below share a single source sample, sequenced in a study of blood T cells in healthy people across ages. Primed by a sample-barcoded 5' primer and a J-beta primer mix, a second PCR proceeded for 7 to 11 cycles. TCRdb analysed the 5' RACE reads with MiXCR anew, one entry per CDR3 protein. The sample records around 1,900,000 distinct CDR3 sequences, about two fifths being singletons. Sequenced sample: blood. The receptors derive from a human donor in good health.

The V call is TRBV6-6, the J call TRBJ1-2, with TRBD1 matching 8 bases. Germline trimming cut 5 bases from V and 14 bases from J; bases unmatched to any gene: 7. The CDR3 sequence is 11 residues long. Germline lookup yields CDR1 MNHNY and CDR2 SVGAGI (reference sequence). CDR3 nucleotide sequence: TGTGCCAGCAGTCAGGACAGGGTAGAAACCTTC. Residues: CASSQDRVETF.

At least ten counts were recorded for this clonotype. This chain uses TRBV29-1 with TRBJ2-6; D unresolved. Trimming stripped 7 bases from V and 4 bases from J, with 11 bases between. Germline V gene data show CDR1 as SQVTM and CDR2 as ANQGSEA. This CDR3 comprises 13 residues. CDR3 residues: CSATLSGANVLTF. In nucleotides, the CDR3 is TGCAGCGCCACGCTATCCGGGGCCAACGTCCTGACTTTC.

CDR3 in amino acids: CASSQGPENEKLFF. The CDR3 DNA is TGTGCCAGCAGCCAAGGTCCAGAAAATGAAAAACTGTTTTTT. The chain combines TRBV4-2 with TRBJ1-4; unclear D gene. CDR3 length equals 14 residues. Trimming stripped 1 base from V and 5 bases from J, with 8 bases between. Germline V gene lookup returns CDR1 LGHNA and CDR2 YNFKEQ.

This clonotype came up once. The chain uses TRBV10-3 and TRBJ1-5; weak D call: TRBD1 (5 bases). The CDR3 extends over 15 amino acids. Trimming removed 4 bases at V and 0 bases at J, with 10 bases between. Germline CDR1 is ENHRY and CDR2 is SYGVKD. For the CDR3, the DNA is TGTGCCATCAGTGGGGGACCGTATAGCAATCAGCCCCAGCATTTT. Encoded protein: CAISGGPYSNQPQHF.

A few counts support this clonotype. This chain connects TRBV4-2 to TRBJ2-3; D gene uncertain. V was pared by 4 bases and J by 8 bases, with 10 bases between. The length of the CDR3 is 12 residues. Germline CDR1 and CDR2: LGHNA and YNFKEQ. The CDR3 nucleotides read TGTGCCAGCAGCCCCTCTAAGGGTACGCAGTATTTT. Translation: CASSPSKGTQYF.

The chain is built from TRBV7-9 and TRBJ2-6, with D tentatively TRBD2 (6 bases). The CDR3 sequence is 18 residues long. V gave up 3 bases and J gave up 0 bases, with 15 bases separating them. In germline, CDR1 is SEHNR, CDR2 FQNEAQ (reference sequence). The CDR3 protein is CASSFSLKAGSGANVLTF. The CDR3 DNA is TGTGCCAGCAGCTTTTCATTAAAAGCGGGCTCTGGGGCCAACGTCCTGACTTTC.

This chain links TRBV7-9 with TRBJ2-1, with D perhaps assigned TRBD1 or TRBD2 (5 bases each). Germline CDR1 is SEHNR and CDR2 is FQNEAQ (reference sequence). The CDR3 contains 15 residues. V was pared by 5 bases and J by 5 bases, with 16 bases between. The CDR3 DNA is TGTGCCAGCAGCCATGAGTCCGGGACCCACAATGAGCAGTTCTTC. Translation gives CASSHESGTHNEQFF.

The table lists this clonotype with a few counts. The chain employs TRBV4-3 and TRBJ2-7, with unresolved D. From germline, CDR1 is LGHNA and CDR2 YSLEER. V was pared by 1 base and J by 2 bases, with 9 bases between. This CDR3 region has 14 residues. CDR3 sequence reads: CASSQASWTYEQYF. The CDR3 nucleotides read TGCGCCAGCAGCCAAGCCTCCTGGACCTACGAGCAGTACTTC.

The V and J genes are TRBV4-1 and TRBJ1-1; D not certain. Germline lookup yields CDR1 MGHRA and CDR2 YSYEKL. Trimming took 0 bases from V and 0 from J, leaving 20 bases between them. The CDR3 covers 19 residues. The CDR3 sequence: CASSQDSPGVLVMNTEAFF. CDR3 nucleotides: TGCGCCAGCAGCCAAGATTCCCCTGGGGTATTGGTCATGAACACTGAAGCTTTCTTT.

This clonotype appeared a few times. The chain employs TRBV6-2 or TRBV6-3 and TRBJ2-1; D is tentatively TRBD1 or TRBD2 (6 bases each). The germline gives CDR1 MNHEY, CDR2 SVGEGT. The CDR3 contains 16 residues. V was pared by 7 bases and J by 8 bases, with 24 bases between. CDR3 region: CASTDRGLPKDDEQFF. In DNA, the CDR3 is TGTGCCAGCACCGATCGGGGGCTGCCCAAGGACGATGAGCAGTTCTTC.

This rearrangement joins TRBV9 to TRBJ2-1; D is uncertain. V lost 4 bases and J 2 bases, leaving 13 bases between the germline ends. The CDR3 is 15 amino acids. Per germline, CDR1 SGDLS and CDR2 YYNGEE. CDR3 residues: CASSPGLGPYNEQFF. DNA for the CDR3: TGTGCCAGCAGCCCCGGGTTAGGGCCCTACAATGAGCAGTTCTTC.

This chain connects TRBV4-1 to TRBJ2-1; 8 bases align to TRBD2. Germline V gene sequence: CDR1 MGHRA, CDR2 YSYEKL. The CDR3 spans 15 residues. The J segment lost 8 bases and the V segment lost 2 bases, leaving 8 bases of the junction unmatched. The CDR3 is CASSQPRGGGYEQFF. CDR3 DNA sequence: TGCGCCAGCAGCCAACCCCGGGGGGGCGGCTATGAGCAGTTCTTC.

V is TRBV6-2 or TRBV6-3 and J is TRBJ2-3; 7 bases align to TRBD1. The CDR3 extends over 16 amino acids. V lost 6 bases and J lost 0; bases outside the gene matches: 9. The V gene's germline CDR1 is MNHEY and CDR2 SVGEGT. As DNA, the CDR3 is TGTGCCAGCAGATGGGACAGTCTAGTTAGCACAGATACGCAGTATTTT. This translates into CASRWDSLVSTDTQYF.

V is TRBV20-1 and J is TRBJ2-5; 16 bases are shared with TRBD2. The CDR3 covers 16 residues. Germline trimming cut 3 bases from V and 5 bases from J; bases unmatched to any gene: 6. Germline V gene sequence: CDR1 DFQATT, CDR2 SNEGSKA (reference sequence). Written as DNA, the CDR3 is TGCAGTGCTAGGGGGACTAGCGGGAGGGTATCGGAGACCCAGTACTTC. Protein: CSARGTSGRVSETQYF.

J is TRBJ1-2 and V is TRBV5-1; possibly TRBD1 for D (6 bases). Trimming took off 0 bases at V and 8 bases at J, with 14 bases between the two ends. Per germline, CDR1 SGHRS and CDR2 YFSETQ. The CDR3 extends over 14 amino acids. As DNA, the CDR3 is TGCGCCAGCAGCTTGGCCACAGGGATCCGGGGCTACACCTTC. It yields the protein CASSLATGIRGYTF.

This clonotype was picked up a small number of times. The J gene is TRBJ2-5, the V gene TRBV20-1, with D tentatively TRBD2 (7 bases). CDR3 size: 13 residues. With 8 bases removed from V and 1 base from J, the gap between germline ends came to 14 bases. CDR1 DFQATT and CDR2 SNEGSKA come from the germline V gene (reference sequence). The CDR3 DNA sequence: TGCAGTTATGCGGGGGCTCTCCAAGAGACCCAGTACTTC. Translated, it gives CSYAGALQETQYF.

The chain employs TRBV6-6 and TRBJ2-6, with D possibly being TRBD2 (6 bases). V lost 6 bases, J lost 2 bases, and 11 bases lay in between. The CDR3 consists of 15 residues. Germline lookup yields CDR1 MNHNY and CDR2 SVGAGI (reference sequence). CDR3 residues: CASRARGTGANVLTF. The CDR3 DNA is TGTGCCAGCAGAGCCCGGGGGACTGGGGCCAACGTCCTGACTTTC.

The chain uses TRBV9 and TRBJ2-3; D is ambiguous. CDR3 length: 18 amino acids. The V end lost 0 bases, the J end lost 3 bases, and 20 bases lay between the germline ends. Germline V gene data show CDR1 as SGDLS and CDR2 as YYNGEE. Here the CDR3 DNA reads TGTGCCAGCAGCGTAGCTGGCGCCAGCCACCTTGGGACAGATACGCAGTATTTT. Amino acids: CASSVAGASHLGTDTQYF. Complete variable domain (other parts from reference TRBV9 and TRBJ2-3): DSGVTQTPKHLITATGQRVTLRCSPRSGDLSVYWYQQSLDQGLQFLIQYYNGEERAKGNILERFSAQQFPDLHSELNLSSLELGDSALYFCASSVAGASHLGTDTQYFGPGTRLTVL.